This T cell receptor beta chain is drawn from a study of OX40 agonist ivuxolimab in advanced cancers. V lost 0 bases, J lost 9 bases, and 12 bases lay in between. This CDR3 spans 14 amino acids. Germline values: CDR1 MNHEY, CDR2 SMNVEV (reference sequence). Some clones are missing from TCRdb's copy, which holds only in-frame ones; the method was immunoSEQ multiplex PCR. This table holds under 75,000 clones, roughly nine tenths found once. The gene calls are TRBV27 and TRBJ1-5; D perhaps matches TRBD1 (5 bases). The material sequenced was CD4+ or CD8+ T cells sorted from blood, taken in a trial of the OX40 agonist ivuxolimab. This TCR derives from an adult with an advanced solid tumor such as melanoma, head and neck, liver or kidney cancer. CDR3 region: CASSLSIIGGPQHF. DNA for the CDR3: TGTGCCAGCAGTTTATCGATAATCGGGGGGCCCCAGCATTTT.